The rows below give T cell receptor beta chains drawn from one sample of a study of OX40 agonist ivuxolimab in advanced cancers. Sequencing used immunoSEQ multiplex PCR; TCRdb keeps in-frame clones, though not all of them. Of tens of thousands of clones in the sample, 82% were seen once. This material consisted of CD4+ or CD8+ T cells sorted from blood, taken in a trial of the OX40 agonist ivuxolimab. The receptors were gathered from an adult with an advanced solid tumor such as melanoma, head and neck, liver or kidney cancer. CDR3s include the opening cysteine and the closing phenylalanine or tryptophan. A D gene is named only where the DNA matches it firmly.

CDR3 protein: CAVGGFGNTIYF; CDR3 DNA: TGTGCCGTGGGGGGCTTTGGAAACACCATATATTTT; J gene: TRBJ1-3; D gene: .; V gene: TRBV5-6
CDR3 protein: CASSSGGTKGYEQYF; CDR3 DNA: TGTGCCAGCAGTTCGGGGGGCACAAAAGGTTACGAGCAGTACTTC; J gene: TRBJ2-7; D gene: .; V gene: TRBV6-5
CDR3 protein: CASSLSGDVTYEQYF; CDR3 DNA: TGTGCCAGCAGCTTAAGCGGAGACGTAACCTACGAGCAGTACTTC; J gene: TRBJ2-7; D gene: .; V gene: TRBV7-9
CDR3 protein: CASSLGGTGLSAFF; CDR3 DNA: TGTGCCAGCAGCTTGGGGGGGACAGGATTATCAGCTTTCTTT; J gene: TRBJ1-1; D gene: TRBD1; V gene: TRBV5-4
CDR3 protein: CASSLGQTTGELFF; CDR3 DNA: TGTGCCAGCAGCTTAGGACAGACCACCGGGGAGCTGTTTTTT; J gene: TRBJ2-2; D gene: .; V gene: TRBV5-4
CDR3 protein: CASSRDRAYEQYF; CDR3 DNA: TGTGCCAGCTCACGGGACAGAGCTTACGAGCAGTACTTC; J gene: TRBJ2-7; D gene: TRBD1; V gene: TRBV18
CDR3 protein: CASSTRQGLNYGYTF; CDR3 DNA: TGTGCCAGCAGTACCAGACAGGGACTTAACTATGGCTACACCTTC; J gene: TRBJ1-2; D gene: TRBD1; V gene: TRBV6-1
CDR3 protein: CASSERQASQETQYF; CDR3 DNA: TGTGCCAGCAGTGAAAGACAGGCCTCCCAAGAGACCCAGTACTTC; J gene: TRBJ2-5; D gene: .; V gene: TRBV2
CDR3 protein: CASSIDPLGYTF; CDR3 DNA: TGTGCCAGTAGTATAGATCCGCTTGGCTACACCTTC; J gene: TRBJ1-2; D gene: .; V gene: TRBV19
CDR3 protein: CASSPPIGGKNIQYF; CDR3 DNA: TGTGCCAGCTCACCACCGATTGGTGGCAAAAACATTCAGTACTTC; J gene: TRBJ2-4; D gene: .; V gene: TRBV18